This TCR beta chain was retrieved from a study of control samples from healthy donors and cancer patients. Deletions cut 3 bases from V and 1 base from J, with 10 bases between. Germline V gives CDR1 ENHRY, CDR2 SYGVKD. The CDR3 is 15 residues long. Data came from immunoSEQ multiplex PCR; TCRdb stores just in-frame clones and leaves some out. The sample contains 95,000 to 150,000 clones, around nine tenths of which appear only once. The rearrangement links TRBV10-3 to TRBJ1-5; D gene unclear. The sequencing sample was made of blood. The sequence was obtained from a man aged 30 to 39 in good health. CDR3 in DNA: TGTGCCATCAGTGAAACCGAGGGAAGCAATCAGCCCCAGCATTTT. Translated: CAISETEGSNQPQHF.